These 11 T cell receptor beta chains originate from one sample sequenced in a study of T cell repertoires in cytomegalovirus infection. TCRdb analysed the reads with MiXCR anew, one entry per CDR3 protein. Among some 940,000 distinct CDR3 sequences listed, roughly 30% were seen once. These receptors lack a known antigen. This material consisted of cultured CD8+ T cells from PBMCs, taken from culture after CMV antigen stimulation. Every receptor here comes from a human donor in good health (CMV status not recorded). Some clones in this sample may be carry-over from other donors' samples.

A few counts support this clonotype. V is TRBV12-3 or TRBV12-4 and J is TRBJ2-1; no firm D call. The germline V and J ends were trimmed by 4 bases and 3 bases, with 16 bases remaining between them. The CDR3 is 16 amino acids. The CDR3 region is CASSSQAPPLYNEQFF. The CDR3 nucleotides read TGTGCCAGCAGTTCTCAGGCCCCCCCCCTCTACAATGAGCAGTTCTTC.

The V call is TRBV7-8, the J call TRBJ2-1; D could derive from TRBD1 or TRBD2 (5 bases each). The CDR3 is 15 amino acids. In germline, CDR1 is SGHVS, CDR2 FQNEAQ. V dropped 3 bases and J dropped 4 bases, with 13 bases sitting between them. Written as DNA, the CDR3 is TGTGCCAGCAGCTTCGAGAGGGGCTTTTACAATGAGCAGTTCTTC. It codes for CASSFERGFYNEQFF.

This clonotype was detected a few times. The V and J genes are TRBV27 and TRBJ1-1; 9 bases agree with TRBD1. V shed 6 bases and J 5 bases; nucleotides not matched to a gene: 7. The CDR3 totals 14 residues. Germline V gene data show CDR1 as MNHEY and CDR2 as SMNVEV (reference sequence). This CDR3 reads CASSYGTGKTEAFF. The DNA of the CDR3 is TGTGCCAGCAGCTACGGGACAGGGAAAACTGAAGCTTTCTTT.

This clonotype was counted ten times or more. This CDR3 is CASSPLGEKLFF. As DNA, the CDR3 is TGTGCCAGCAGTCCGCTTGGGGAAAAACTGTTTTTT. The chain links TRBV28 to TRBJ1-4; D not certain. The germline V gene has CDR1 MDHEN and CDR2 SYDVKM. The length of the CDR3 is 12 residues. V was shortened by 5 bases and J by 8 bases, with 9 bases between the two germline ends.

This chain connects TRBV28 to TRBJ2-1; TRBD2 aligns across 15 bases. With 5 bases clipped from V and 8 bases from J, the junction kept 7 bases outside the gene matches. Germline assignment: CDR1 MDHEN and CDR2 SYDVKM. This CDR3 contains 16 residues. The CDR3: CASSPGLAGGHDEQFF. The CDR3 region has the DNA TGTGCCAGCAGTCCGGGACTAGCGGGGGGCCACGATGAGCAGTTCTTC.

This clonotype has a handful of counts. Germline and junction disagree at one end, which may indicate a read error. The gene calls are TRBV7-6 and TRBJ2-3, with 10 bases lining up with TRBD1. CDR1 is SGHVS and CDR2 is FNYEAQ in the germline V gene. This CDR3 is 15 amino acids long. CDR3 DNA sequence: TGTGCTAGCAGCTTGGGGACAGGGGCTACAGATACGCAGTATTTT. This gives the protein CASSLGTGATDTQYF.

The chain recombines TRBV6-1 with TRBJ1-1; 8 nucleotides line up with TRBD1. This CDR3 has 16 amino acids. Trimming cost V 6 bases and J 1 base; bases outside gene matches: 10. Germline V gene data show CDR1 as MNHNS and CDR2 as SASEGT. The CDR3 DNA follows: TGTGCCAGCAGATATGGGACAGGCGAACCGAACACTGAAGCTTTCTTT. Protein product: CASRYGTGEPNTEAFF.

The genes are TRBV7-9 and TRBJ1-2; tentatively, D is TRBD1 (5 bases). This CDR3 comprises 15 residues. CDR1 SEHNR and CDR2 FQNEAQ come from the germline V gene (reference sequence). Trimming stripped 7 bases from V and 1 base from J, with 16 bases between. In nucleotides, the CDR3 is TGTGCCAGCATCGCCCCCAGGGAAATTAACTATGGCTACACCTTC. Translating gives CASIAPREINYGYTF.

The gene calls are TRBV19 and TRBJ2-1; TRBD2 aligns across 10 bases. The CDR3 is 15 residues long. The junction had 7 bases not matched to a gene; V was cut back by 7 bases and J by 4 bases. The germline CDR1 and CDR2 sequences are LNHDA and SQIVND (reference sequence). The CDR3 bases are TGTGCCAGTACCCTCGCTAGCGGGGGTTACAATGAGCAGTTCTTC. It is translated as CASTLASGGYNEQFF.

V and J are TRBV27 and TRBJ2-1; the D gene could be TRBD1 or TRBD2 (5 bases each). Trimming left V 10 bases short and J 11 bases short, with 18 bases between. The CDR3 is made up of 12 amino acids. Germline CDR1 MNHEY, CDR2 SMNVEV (reference sequence). The CDR3 bases are TGTGCCACTGTTCGTGGGGACCACCAGCAGTTCTTC. Translated, it gives CATVRGDHQQFF.

The V and J genes are TRBV28 and TRBJ1-6; TRBD1 aligns across 12 bases. The CDR3 is made up of 17 amino acids. Germline loops: CDR1 MDHEN, CDR2 SYDVKM. J lost 6 bases, V lost 4 bases, and 7 bases had no gene match. CDR3 loop: CASSSGTGGEPNSPLHF. In DNA form, the CDR3 reads TGTGCCAGCAGTTCAGGGACAGGGGGCGAACCTAATTCACCCCTCCACTTT.